This T cell receptor (beta chain) was sequenced in a study of T cells after yellow fever vaccination. The CDR3 length is 15 residues. The V gene lost 3 bases and the J gene lost 4 bases, with 13 bases spanning the gap. CDR1 and CDR2 from the germline V gene are KGHSH and LQKENI. TCRdb analysed the 5' RACE reads with MiXCR anew, one entry per CDR3 protein. The sample comprises under 600,000 distinct CDR3 sequences, less than 15% of which are singletons, and about 14% rests with the top ten. The origin of this receptor is a man aged 25-40 years who received the YFV17D yellow fever vaccine. Sample: PBMCs, taken on the day of the yellow fever booster vaccination. V usage is TRBV18 and J usage is TRBJ1-5; no definite D call. The CDR3 region is CASSPLSTGNQPQHF. The CDR3 bases are TGTGCCAGCTCACCTCTATCTACGGGAAATCAGCCCCAGCATTTT.